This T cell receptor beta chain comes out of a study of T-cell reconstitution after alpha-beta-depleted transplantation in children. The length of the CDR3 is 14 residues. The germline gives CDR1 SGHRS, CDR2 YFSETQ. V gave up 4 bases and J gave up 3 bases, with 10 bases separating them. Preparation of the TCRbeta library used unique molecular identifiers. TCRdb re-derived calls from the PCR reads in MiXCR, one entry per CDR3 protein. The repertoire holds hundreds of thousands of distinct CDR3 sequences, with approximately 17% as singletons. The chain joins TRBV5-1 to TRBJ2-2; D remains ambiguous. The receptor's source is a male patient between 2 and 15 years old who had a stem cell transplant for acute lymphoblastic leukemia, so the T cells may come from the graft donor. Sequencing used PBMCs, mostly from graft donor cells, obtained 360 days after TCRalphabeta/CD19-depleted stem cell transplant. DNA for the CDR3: TGCGCCAGCAGCCCAGGTGGCGACACCGGGGAGCTGTTTTTT. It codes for CASSPGGDTGELFF. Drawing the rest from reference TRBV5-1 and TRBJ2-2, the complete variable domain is KAGVTQTPRYLIKTRGQQVTLSCSPISGHRSVSWYQQTPGQGLQFLFEYFSETQRNKGNFPGRFSGRQFSNSRSEMNVSTLELGDSALYLCASSPGGDTGELFFGEGSRLTVL.